The clone carrying this T cell receptor (beta chain) was recorded many times. This entry belongs to a study of T cells in Graves' hyperthyroidism and ophthalmopathy. The CDR3 has 16 residues. V lost 4 bases and J lost 4; bases outside the gene matches: 5. Amplification targeted TCR beta CDR3 regions from RNA transcripts. Primed by the HTBI set, a first-round RT-PCR was run on the TCR CDR3. From the multiplex PCR reads, TCRdb called clonotypes with MiXCR, one entry per CDR3 protein. The sample has about 480,000 distinct CDR3 sequences, 14% seen once. The sequence came from a woman between 18 and 30 years old with Graves' hyperthyroidism. Sequencing input: blood. The chain has TRBV12-3 or TRBV12-4 and TRBJ2-1, with 12 bases aligning to TRBD2. The CDR3 spells CASSSPLAGGYNEQFF. For the CDR3, the DNA is TGTGCCAGCAGTTCCCCGCTAGCGGGAGGGTACAATGAGCAGTTCTTC.